Listed here are 19 T cell receptor beta chains from one sample, sequenced in a study of blood T cell repertoires in COVID-19. Some clones are missing from TCRdb's copy, which holds only in-frame ones; the method was immunoSEQ multiplex PCR. The data hold about 200,000 clones, with roughly 79% observed a single time. The sequenced sample was peripheral blood. These receptors originate from a human donor with acute or convalescent COVID-19. The donor label of this sample is uncertain.

The rearrangement uses TRBV9 and TRBJ2-1, with 8 positions matching TRBD2. Germline V lookup: CDR1 SGDLS, CDR2 YYNGEE. With 0 bases clipped from V and 8 bases from J, the junction kept 7 bases outside the gene matches. The CDR3 spans 15 residues. The CDR3 nucleotides are TGTGCCAGCAGCGTAGGAAATAGCGGGATTCATGAGCAGTTCTTC. Its translation: CASSVGNSGIHEQFF. The full variable domain, rest sourced from reference TRBV9 and TRBJ2-1, is DSGVTQTPKHLITATGQRVTLRCSPRSGDLSVYWYQQSLDQGLQFLIQYYNGEERAKGNILERFSAQQFPDLHSELNLSSLELGDSALYFCASSVGNSGIHEQFFGPGTRLTVL.

The CDR3 sequence: CASSLDRAYYEQYF. CDR3 nucleotides: TGTGCCAGCAGCTTGGACAGGGCTTACTACGAGCAGTACTTC. This sequence joins TRBV5-5 and TRBJ2-7, with TRBD1 as a possible D gene (6 bases). The V and J ends lost 0 bases and 3 bases respectively, with 10 bases between them. Germline lookup yields CDR1 SGHKS and CDR2 YYEKEE (reference sequence). This CDR3 spans 14 amino acids.

CDR3 in amino acids: CASRPGQGGNGYTF. In DNA, the CDR3 is TGTGCCAGCAGACCAGGACAGGGAGGGAATGGCTACACCTTC. This chain joins TRBV28 and TRBJ1-2; TRBD1 agrees at 8 bases. This CDR3 region has 14 residues. V lost 6 bases to trimming and J lost 6 bases; unmatched junction nucleotides: 9. The V gene's germline CDR1 is MDHEN and CDR2 SYDVKM.

J is TRBJ2-7 and V is TRBV5-1, with 7 bases matching TRBD2. Trimming cost V 0 bases and J 3 bases; bases outside gene matches: 6. This CDR3 contains 15 residues. Germline V gene lookup returns CDR1 SGHRS and CDR2 YFSETQ. The CDR3 DNA reads TGCGCCAGCAGCTTGGTAGCGGGCTTGAACTACGAGCAGTACTTC. Translation gives CASSLVAGLNYEQYF.

The rearrangement uses TRBV27 and TRBJ2-2; the D gene is possibly TRBD1 (6 bases). V lost 6 bases and J 2 bases, leaving 10 bases between the germline ends. This CDR3 contains 14 residues. Germline CDR1 and CDR2: MNHEY and SMNVEV (reference sequence). The CDR3 loop is CASRGQLNTGELFF. The CDR3 region has the DNA TGTGCCAGCAGAGGACAGCTTAACACCGGGGAGCTGTTTTTT.

The gene calls are TRBV27 and TRBJ1-5; tentative D call: TRBD1 (5 bases). The CDR3 spans 14 residues. Trimming removed 4 bases at V and 3 bases at J, with 10 bases between. CDR1 and CDR2 (germline): MNHEY, SMNVEV (reference sequence). Here the CDR3 DNA reads TGTGCCAGCAGTTCCCGGACATACAATCAGCCCCAGCATTTT. Translation gives CASSSRTYNQPQHF.

The gene calls are TRBV12-3 or TRBV12-4 and TRBJ2-2, with unresolved D. The CDR3 extends over 13 amino acids. The CDR3 loop reads CATSEANTGELFF. DNA for the CDR3: TGTGCTACCTCCGAGGCGAACACCGGGGAGCTGTTTTTT.

Comment on this clone: At one boundary the junction diverges from the germline segment, which might be a read error. The chain has TRBV11-2 and TRBJ1-2, with TRBD1 matching over 7 bases. CDR1 and CDR2 (germline): SGHAT, FQNNGV. This CDR3 spans 15 amino acids. As DNA, the CDR3 is TGTGCCAGCAGCCCTACGGGACAGCCAACCTATCGCTACACCTTC. The encoded protein is CASSPTGQPTYRYTF.

The CDR3 bases are TGTGCCATCCGCAGGCCGAGACTAGCGGGAGGTCGGGGCACAGATACGCAGTATTTT. It translates to CAIRRPRLAGGRGTDTQYF. The chain carries TRBV10-3 and TRBJ2-3; 13 positions match TRBD2. This CDR3 contains 19 residues. The ends lost 8 bases at V and 1 base at J; junction bases unmatched: 15. Germline assignment: CDR1 ENHRY and CDR2 SYGVKD.

This clone occurred once. The chain employs TRBV6-1 and TRBJ1-4, with 8 bases matching TRBD1. Germline V CDR1 and CDR2: MNHNS, SASEGT. The V and J ends lost 3 bases and 4 bases, in that order; junction bases with no gene match: 7. The length of the CDR3 is 16 residues. CDR3: CASSEQTGVINEKLFF. DNA of the CDR3: TGTGCCAGCAGTGAGCAGACAGGGGTAATTAATGAAAAACTGTTTTTT.

Note on this clone: This CDR3 is also generated by other DNA sequences in the sample. The CDR3 DNA is TGCGCCAGCCCTAAAGGGGGAAAGGAGACCCAGTACTTC. Translating gives CASPKGGKETQYF. V and J are TRBV23-1 and TRBJ2-5; D may be TRBD1 (6 bases). TRBV23-1 is filed as an ORF, its function uncertain. V dropped 8 bases and J dropped 5 bases, with 15 bases sitting between them. The CDR3 is made up of 13 amino acids.

J is TRBJ1-2 and V is TRBV6-5; D is undetermined. V was shortened by 2 bases and J by 2 bases, with 6 bases between the two germline ends. The germline CDR1 and CDR2 sequences are MNHEY and SVGAGI. The CDR3 extends over 13 amino acids. The CDR3 reads CASSYKANYGYTF. CDR3 nucleotides: TGTGCCAGCAGTTACAAAGCAAACTATGGCTACACCTTC.

On this clone: Distinct nucleotide sequences in the sample also encode this CDR3. The chain is built from TRBV18 and TRBJ2-1; 15 nucleotides line up with TRBD2. The ends lost 2 bases at V and 7 bases at J; junction bases unmatched: 0. This CDR3 comprises 15 residues. CDR1 and CDR2 from the germline V gene are KGHSH and LQKENI. CDR3 nucleotide sequence: TGTGCCAGCTCACCAGGGACTAGCGGGAGGAATGAGCAGTTCTTC. Translated, it gives CASSPGTSGRNEQFF.

The V call is TRBV6-2 or TRBV6-3, the J call TRBJ2-3, with a possible D match to TRBD2 (6 bases). V shed 0 bases and J shed 3 bases, with 13 bases lying between them. The CDR3 covers 16 residues. Per the germline V gene, CDR1 is MNHEY and CDR2 is SVGEGT. CDR3: CASSYSIGRVTDTQYF. The CDR3 DNA follows: TGTGCCAGCAGTTACTCGATCGGGAGAGTTACAGATACGCAGTATTTT.

The chain recombines TRBV30 with TRBJ1-5; unclear D gene. Deletions cut 3 bases from V and 0 bases from J, with 9 bases between. Looked up from germline, CDR1 is GTSNPN and CDR2 is SVGIG (reference sequence). The CDR3 length is 14 residues. The CDR3 DNA is TGTGCCTGGAGGTACAGCAATAGCAATCAGCCCCAGCATTTT. Its protein is CAWRYSNSNQPQHF.

The chain uses TRBV2 and TRBJ1-1, with D tentatively TRBD1 (5 bases). The CDR3 is made up of 14 amino acids. Trimming removed 1 base at V and 4 bases at J, with 10 bases between. Germline CDR1 is SNHLY and CDR2 is FYNNEI. The CDR3 loop is CASSEGGRGTEAFF. The CDR3 coding sequence is TGTGCCAGCAGTGAAGGGGGGAGGGGCACTGAAGCTTTCTTT.

This clone was observed a handful of times. This chain joins TRBV10-3 and TRBJ1-2, with TRBD1 matching 9 bases. V dropped 6 bases and J dropped 8; count of bases not matched to a gene: 10. There are 14 residues in the CDR3. In germline, CDR1 is ENHRY, CDR2 SYGVKD. The CDR3, as DNA: TGTGCCATCAGGAAGACAGGGGGAGAGGGGGGCTACACCTTC. It specifies CAIRKTGGEGGYTF.

The CDR3 loop reads CASSRTSGRAADTQYF. CDR3 in DNA: TGTGCCAGCAGCCGGACTAGCGGGAGGGCCGCAGATACGCAGTATTTT. The chain recombines TRBV7-2 with TRBJ2-3, with 15 bases matching TRBD2. J gave up 4 bases and V 5 bases, and 4 bases lay outside the gene matches. The CDR3 runs 16 residues. Germline CDR1 reads SGHTA; CDR2 reads FQGNSA.

This sequence joins TRBV6-5 and TRBJ2-7; D is undetermined. The CDR3 runs to 13 residues. The V and J ends lost 2 bases and 0 bases respectively, with 5 bases between them. Germline values: CDR1 MNHEY, CDR2 SVGAGI. The DNA of the CDR3 is TGTGCCAGCAGTTACGGCACCTCCTACGAGCAGTACTTC. Its translation is CASSYGTSYEQYF.